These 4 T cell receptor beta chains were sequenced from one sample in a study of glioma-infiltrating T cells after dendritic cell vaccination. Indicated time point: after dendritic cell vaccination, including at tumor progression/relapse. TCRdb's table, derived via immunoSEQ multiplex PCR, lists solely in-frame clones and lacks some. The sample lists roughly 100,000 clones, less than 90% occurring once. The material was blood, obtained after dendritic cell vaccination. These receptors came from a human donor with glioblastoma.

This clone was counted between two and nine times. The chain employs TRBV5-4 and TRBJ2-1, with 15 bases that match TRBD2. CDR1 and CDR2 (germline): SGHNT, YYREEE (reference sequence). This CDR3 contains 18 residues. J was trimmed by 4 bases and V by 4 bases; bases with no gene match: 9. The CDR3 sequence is CASSPRTSGGAGYNEQFF. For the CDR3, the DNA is TGTGCCAGCAGCCCCCGGACTAGCGGGGGGGCGGGTTACAATGAGCAGTTCTTC.

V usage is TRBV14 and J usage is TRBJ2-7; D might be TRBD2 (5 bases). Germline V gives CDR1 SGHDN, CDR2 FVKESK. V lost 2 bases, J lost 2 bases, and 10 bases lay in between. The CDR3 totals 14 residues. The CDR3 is CASSQRAVPYEQYF. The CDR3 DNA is TGTGCCAGCAGCCAACGAGCGGTCCCCTACGAGCAGTACTTC.

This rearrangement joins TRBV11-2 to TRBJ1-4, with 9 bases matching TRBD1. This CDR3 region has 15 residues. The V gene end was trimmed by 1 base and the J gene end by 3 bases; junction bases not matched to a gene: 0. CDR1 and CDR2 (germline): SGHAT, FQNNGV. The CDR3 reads CASSLGTGANEKLFF. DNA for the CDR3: TGTGCCAGCAGCTTAGGGACAGGGGCTAATGAAAAACTGTTTTTT.

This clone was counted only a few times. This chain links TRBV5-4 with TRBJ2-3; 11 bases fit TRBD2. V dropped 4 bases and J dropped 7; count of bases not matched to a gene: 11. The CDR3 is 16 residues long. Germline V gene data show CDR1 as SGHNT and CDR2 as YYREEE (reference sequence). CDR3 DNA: TGTGCCAGCAGCCCAATAGCGGGGGGGCGAAGGAATACGCAGTATTTT. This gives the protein CASSPIAGGRRNTQYF.